This is a list of T cell receptor beta chains from one sample in a study of blood T cell repertoires in COVID-19. Sequencing used immunoSEQ multiplex PCR; TCRdb keeps in-frame clones, though not all of them. The sample yields 25,000 to 35,000 clones, less than 90% seen once. The sample consisted of peripheral blood. The receptor source for this set is a human donor with active COVID-19. The donor label of this sample is uncertain. The CDR3 runs from the conserved cysteine through the conserved F or W. The order of the fields is V gene, J gene, CDR3 protein.

v_gene: TRBV19; j_gene: TRBJ2-3; CDR3aa: CASSRLAGVSTDTQYF
v_gene: TRBV7-3; j_gene: TRBJ1-1; CDR3aa: CASSLTTEMNTEAFF
v_gene: TRBV7-7; j_gene: TRBJ1-5; CDR3aa: CASSLNTDQPQHF
v_gene: TRBV9; j_gene: TRBJ2-3; CDR3aa: CASSASGSTDTQYF
v_gene: TRBV7-9; j_gene: TRBJ2-7; CDR3aa: CASSRNDWTGVEQYF
v_gene: TRBV7-2; j_gene: TRBJ2-7; CDR3aa: CASSLTSGALGQYF
v_gene: TRBV7-2; j_gene: TRBJ1-6; CDR3aa: CASSLEPYNSPLHF
v_gene: TRBV5-1; j_gene: TRBJ2-3; CDR3aa: CASSFGLDRGTDTQYF
v_gene: TRBV19; j_gene: TRBJ2-3; CDR3aa: CASSARPRGGRTDTQYF
v_gene: TRBV29-1; j_gene: TRBJ2-1; CDR3aa: CSVGTSMVIEQFF
v_gene: TRBV5-1; j_gene: TRBJ2-1; CDR3aa: CASSFRTSADYNEQFF
v_gene: TRBV19; j_gene: TRBJ2-5; CDR3aa: CASRQAGETQYF
v_gene: TRBV7-9; j_gene: TRBJ1-4; CDR3aa: CASSWDRGHEKLFF
v_gene: TRBV10-3; j_gene: TRBJ1-3; CDR3aa: CAISGQRNTIYF
v_gene: TRBV28; j_gene: TRBJ2-7; CDR3aa: CASSPSPGRALRKEQYF
v_gene: TRBV4-1; j_gene: TRBJ2-5; CDR3aa: CASSQRGMAGEETQYF
v_gene: TRBV6-2/TRBV6-3; j_gene: TRBJ1-1; CDR3aa: CASSYGPRTGGTEAFF
v_gene: TRBV4-1; j_gene: TRBJ1-1; CDR3aa: CASSQRQGITEAFF
v_gene: TRBV5-4; j_gene: TRBJ2-3; CDR3aa: CASSFTETDTQYF
v_gene: TRBV24-1; j_gene: TRBJ2-1; CDR3aa: CATSDSGQAIRGQFF
v_gene: TRBV9; j_gene: TRBJ2-5; CDR3aa: CASSVIGGASETQYF
v_gene: TRBV6-5; j_gene: TRBJ2-5; CDR3aa: CASSPLAGTQYF
v_gene: TRBV11-2; j_gene: TRBJ1-5; CDR3aa: CASTRTSSNQPQHF
v_gene: TRBV6-6; j_gene: TRBJ2-1; CDR3aa: CASSTTGGHTYNEQFF
v_gene: TRBV5-1; j_gene: TRBJ2-3; CDR3aa: CASSLDRTSGTDTQYF
v_gene: TRBV5-5; j_gene: TRBJ2-7; CDR3aa: CASSLNSRDRGNEQYF
v_gene: TRBV5-6; j_gene: TRBJ2-7; CDR3aa: CASSWGWTGYEQYF
v_gene: TRBV2; j_gene: TRBJ2-1; CDR3aa: CASSEMGAVNEQFF
v_gene: TRBV5-4; j_gene: TRBJ2-2; CDR3aa: CASSLARGLAANTGELFF
v_gene: TRBV25-1; j_gene: TRBJ2-2; CDR3aa: CASSEQGIIGTGELFF
v_gene: TRBV11-2; j_gene: TRBJ1-1; CDR3aa: CASSLTPGYTEAFF
v_gene: TRBV6-4; j_gene: TRBJ1-5; CDR3aa: CARRDSLLDSNQPQHF
v_gene: TRBV6-2/TRBV6-3; j_gene: TRBJ2-3; CDR3aa: CASSYGRGGRDTQYF
v_gene: TRBV6-2/TRBV6-3; j_gene: TRBJ2-7; CDR3aa: CASSYWRQSSYEQYF
v_gene: TRBV3-1/TRBV3-2; j_gene: TRBJ2-3; CDR3aa: CASSRDLSTDTQYF
v_gene: TRBV30; j_gene: TRBJ2-7; CDR3aa: CAWSFEAPYEQYF
v_gene: TRBV28; j_gene: TRBJ1-1; CDR3aa: CAGGVTDSEAFF
v_gene: TRBV6-1; j_gene: TRBJ1-1; CDR3aa: CASSERLGTGTTFF
v_gene: TRBV10-2; j_gene: TRBJ2-7; CDR3aa: CASMGRGGLAGARSSYEQYF
v_gene: TRBV27; j_gene: TRBJ2-7; CDR3aa: CASSLYPPAGEGEQYF
v_gene: TRBV6-2/TRBV6-3; j_gene: TRBJ2-5; CDR3aa: CASSYRSTGTSGIINQETQYF
v_gene: TRBV11-3; j_gene: TRBJ2-3; CDR3aa: CASSRGGSSTDTQYF
v_gene: TRBV5-6; j_gene: TRBJ1-4; CDR3aa: CASSLRVYEKLFF
v_gene: TRBV4-3; j_gene: TRBJ1-1; CDR3aa: CASSQGGRTEAFF
v_gene: TRBV9; j_gene: TRBJ2-7; CDR3aa: CASSGALDNRYEQYF
v_gene: TRBV2; j_gene: TRBJ1-5; CDR3aa: CASTPMSGYQPQHF
v_gene: TRBV13; j_gene: TRBJ2-3; CDR3aa: CASSQGTASTDTQYF
v_gene: TRBV19; j_gene: TRBJ2-3; CDR3aa: CASSIAGGTDTQYF
v_gene: TRBV29-1; j_gene: TRBJ2-1; CDR3aa: CSVEVWDSSYNEQFF
v_gene: TRBV7-9; j_gene: TRBJ2-3; CDR3aa: CASSTAGGADTQYF